These 19 T cell receptor beta chains originate from one sample sequenced in a study of cytomegalovirus exposure and HLA in healthy donors. The PCR had 60 Vbeta and 13 Jbeta primers. Produced via immunoSEQ multiplex PCR; TCRdb's table is partial and in-frame only. The profile shows approximately 100,000 clones, 74% of them singletons. Material for sequencing was PBMCs. The receptors were gathered from a man between 45 and 60 years old in good health and CMV-seropositive.

The V call is TRBV11-2, the J call TRBJ2-1, with TRBD2 matching 7 bases. After removal of 4 bases from V and 6 bases from J, the junction contained 9 bases not matched to a gene. Germline assignment: CDR1 SGHAT and CDR2 FQNNGV. CDR3 length: 15 amino acids. CDR3 nucleotide sequence: TGTGCCAGCAGCTCTCGACTAGCTCTTGCCAATGAGCAGTTCTTC. Its translation is CASSSRLALANEQFF.

J is TRBJ1-1 and V is TRBV7-8; TRBD1 aligns across 8 bases. The CDR3 spans 13 residues. V was clipped by 6 bases and J by 4 bases; unmatched bases: 4. Germline V gives CDR1 SGHVS, CDR2 FQNEAQ. CDR3 nucleotides: TGTGCCAGCAGGTTGACAGGGGCCACTGAAGCTTTCTTT. Its translation: CASRLTGATEAFF. Looking up the rest from reference TRBV7-8 and TRBJ1-1 gives the full variable domain: GAGVSQSPRYKVAKRGQDVALRCDPISGHVSLFWYQQALGQGPEFLTYFQNEAQLDKSGLPSDRFFAERPEGSVSTLKIQRTQQEDSAVYLCASRLTGATEAFFGQGTRLTVV.

The chain couples TRBV7-9 to TRBJ1-1; a weak D match, TRBD1 (6 bases). Trimming left V 3 bases short and J 3 bases short, with 17 bases between. The CDR3 contains 16 residues. Germline loops: CDR1 SEHNR, CDR2 FQNEAQ (reference sequence). The CDR3 reads CASSFRRGIVDTEAFF. DNA for the CDR3: TGTGCCAGCAGCTTTCGAAGGGGGATTGTGGACACTGAAGCTTTCTTT.

This chain joins TRBV7-2 and TRBJ2-1; D gene uncertain. In germline, CDR1 is SGHTA, CDR2 FQGNSA. The V end lost 5 bases, the J end lost 0 bases, and 14 bases lay between the germline ends. CDR3 length: 16 amino acids. The CDR3 protein is CASSPWSSSSYNEQFF. The CDR3 nucleotides are TGTGCCAGCAGCCCCTGGTCCTCGAGCTCCTACAATGAGCAGTTCTTC.

The chain carries TRBV20-1 and TRBJ1-2; D is uncertain. Germline-derived CDR1 and CDR2 are DFQATT and SNEGSKA (reference sequence). The V end lost 6 bases, the J end lost 4 bases, and 9 bases lay between the germline ends. The CDR3 covers 11 residues. The CDR3 loop is CSAGVPYGYTF. In DNA, the CDR3 is TGCAGTGCAGGAGTCCCCTATGGCTACACCTTC.

The rearrangement links TRBV4-2 to TRBJ2-7, with D perhaps TRBD1 (6 bases). V gave up 1 base and J gave up 0 bases, with 13 bases separating them. The CDR3 runs 16 residues. Looked up from germline, CDR1 is LGHNA and CDR2 is YNFKEQ. The CDR3 nucleotides are TGTGCCAGCAGCCAAGTCTGGACGGACAGCTCCTACGAGCAGTACTTC. This gives the protein CASSQVWTDSSYEQYF.

This clone occurred a few times. The chain carries TRBV5-6 and TRBJ2-1; 14 bases match TRBD2. Germline V CDR1 and CDR2: SGHDT, YYEEEE. V shed 4 bases, J shed 8 bases, and the junction held 8 bases outside the gene matches. CDR3 length: 16 amino acids. CDR3 region: CASSGWTSGGPYEQFF. The CDR3 DNA is TGTGCCAGCAGCGGATGGACTAGCGGGGGGCCCTATGAGCAGTTCTTC.

This clone was counted between two and nine times. CDR3: CASSSRRGTPNNEQFF. As DNA, the CDR3 is TGTGCCAGCAGTTCGCGGCGGGGGACCCCCAACAATGAGCAGTTCTTC. The V call is TRBV7-6, the J call TRBJ2-1; 7 bases are a match to TRBD2. The germline V gene has CDR1 SGHVS and CDR2 FNYEAQ. After removal of 6 bases from V and 5 bases from J, the junction contained 13 bases not matched to a gene. The CDR3 spans 16 residues. Variable domain in full (rest from reference TRBV7-6 and TRBJ2-1): GAGVSQSPRYKVTKRGQDVALRCDPISGHVSLYWYRQALGQGPEFLTYFNYEAQQDKSGLPNDRFSAERPEGSISTLTIQRTEQRDSAMYRCASSSRRGTPNNEQFFGPGTRLTVL.

This clone has a handful of counts. This chain joins TRBV7-9 and TRBJ1-4; 7 bases fit TRBD1. V was clipped by 5 bases and J by 7 bases; unmatched bases: 10. Per the germline V gene, CDR1 is SEHNR and CDR2 is FQNEAQ (reference sequence). The CDR3 consists of 15 residues. CDR3 amino acids: CASSRQGPSVEKLFF. CDR3 in DNA: TGTGCCAGCAGCCGACAGGGTCCGTCGGTTGAAAAACTGTTTTTT.

This sequence joins TRBV5-1 and TRBJ1-2; D unresolved. The CDR3 runs 14 residues. Germline V lookup: CDR1 SGHRS, CDR2 YFSETQ. Trimming left V 0 bases short and J 4 bases short, with 10 bases between. The CDR3 DNA sequence: TGCGCCAGCAGCTTGGAGAGAGGAGTCTATGGCTACACCTTC. Protein: CASSLERGVYGYTF.

The V gene is TRBV5-1, the J gene TRBJ2-2, with TRBD2 identical over 11 bases. Germline CDR1 SGHRS, CDR2 YFSETQ. V was clipped by 4 bases and J by 10 bases; unmatched bases: 6. This CDR3 contains 14 residues. The CDR3 DNA follows: TGCGCCAGCAGCACCGGGACTAGCGGTTTGGAGCTGTTTTTT. Its protein product is CASSTGTSGLELFF. Filled out from reference TRBV5-1 and TRBJ2-2, the complete variable domain reads KAGVTQTPRYLIKTRGQQVTLSCSPISGHRSVSWYQQTPGQGLQFLFEYFSETQRNKGNFPGRFSGRQFSNSRSEMNVSTLELGDSALYLCASSTGTSGLELFFGEGSRLTVL.

This chain links TRBV19 with TRBJ1-2; 7 bases fit TRBD1. The CDR3 runs to 13 residues. Germline V gene data show CDR1 as LNHDA and CDR2 as SQIVND (reference sequence). J was trimmed by 2 bases and V by 9 bases; bases with no gene match: 6. The CDR3 sequence: CASRDRENYGYTF. The CDR3 nucleotides are TGTGCCAGCCGGGACAGAGAAAACTATGGCTACACCTTC.

The V call is TRBV30, the J call TRBJ2-5, with TRBD2 identical over 7 bases. The J segment lost 4 bases and the V segment lost 2 bases, leaving 22 bases of the junction unmatched. Germline V CDR1 and CDR2: GTSNPN, SVGIG (reference sequence). The CDR3 totals 19 residues. CDR3 amino acids: CAWSPEPLGRGRIPETQYF. CDR3 coding DNA: TGTGCCTGGAGTCCCGAACCCTTGGGGAGGGGTCGGATCCCAGAGACCCAGTACTTC. Full variable domain (remainder filled in from reference TRBV30 and TRBJ2-5): SQTIHQWPATLVQPVGSPLSLECTVEGTSNPNLYWYRQAAGRGLQLLFYSVGIGQISSEVPQNLSASRPQDRQFILSSKKLLLSDSGFYLCAWSPEPLGRGRIPETQYFGPGTRLLVL.

This chain joins TRBV28 and TRBJ2-7; 8 bases match TRBD1. Trimming took 7 bases from V and 6 from J; bases not matched to a gene: 11. CDR3 length: 14 residues. Germline V gene lookup returns CDR1 MDHEN and CDR2 SYDVKM. The CDR3 region has the DNA TGTGCCAGCAACGGGACAGGCCATAGGCTCGAGCAGTACTTC. Protein sequence: CASNGTGHRLEQYF.

This chain links TRBV7-8 with TRBJ1-6; TRBD1 matches at 10 bases. This CDR3 is built from 15 residues. V lost 7 bases to trimming and J lost 10 bases; unmatched junction nucleotides: 10. The germline gives CDR1 SGHVS, CDR2 FQNEAQ. The CDR3 region is CASTQEGTGDSPLHF. The CDR3 nucleotides are TGTGCCAGCACCCAAGAGGGGACAGGGGACTCACCCCTCCACTTT.

The chain joins TRBV6-1 to TRBJ1-1; D not certain. Germline V gene lookup returns CDR1 MNHNS and CDR2 SASEGT. The CDR3 sequence is 14 residues long. Trimming removed 8 bases from V and 0 bases from J, with 13 bases in between. CDR3 loop: CASRVEPMNTEAFF. CDR3 DNA: TGTGCCAGCCGCGTCGAGCCTATGAACACTGAAGCTTTCTTT.

V usage is TRBV28 and J usage is TRBJ1-5; TRBD1 might be the D (6 bases). Trimming left V 5 bases short and J 6 bases short, with 14 bases between. From germline, CDR1 is MDHEN and CDR2 SYDVKM. There are 14 residues in the CDR3. CDR3 nucleotide sequence: TGTGCCAGCAGTCTTACAGGGTTCGGTCAGCCCCAGCATTTT. Encoded protein: CASSLTGFGQPQHF. The variable domain in full, with the rest retrieved from reference TRBV28 and TRBJ1-5, is DVKVTQSSRYLVKRTGEKVFLECVQDMDHENMFWYRQDPGLGLRLIYFSYDVKMKEKGDIPEGYSVSREKKERFSLILESASTNQTSMYLCASSLTGFGQPQHFGDGTRLSIL.

V and J are TRBV28 and TRBJ2-4; a possible D gene is TRBD2 (7 bases). The V gene lost 5 bases and the J gene lost 7 bases, with 15 bases spanning the gap. CDR1 MDHEN and CDR2 SYDVKM come from the germline V gene. CDR3 length: 14 amino acids. DNA of the CDR3: TGTGCCAGCAGTACCGCCCGGGGGGCGAACATTCAGTACTTC. The encoded protein is CASSTARGANIQYF.

The V and J genes are TRBV10-3 and TRBJ1-5; D gene ambiguous. V gave up 0 bases and J gave up 7 bases, with 13 bases separating them. The germline CDR1 and CDR2 sequences are ENHRY and SYGVKD. The CDR3 contains 15 residues. CDR3 sequence (DNA): TGTGCCATCAGTGAGTCGAGAGGTCCGCAGCAGCCCCAGCATTTT. Translation: CAISESRGPQQPQHF.